This TCR beta chain emerged from a study of cytomegalovirus exposure and HLA in healthy donors. Primers for the PCR totalled 60 Vbeta and 13 Jbeta. The data were produced by immunoSEQ multiplex PCR, yet TCRdb's version contains in-frame clones alone and is incomplete. Here the sample spans about 60,000 clones, approximately 80% being singletons. With 6 bases removed from V and 3 bases from J, the gap between germline ends came to 12 bases. This CDR3 region has 13 residues. In germline, CDR1 is MDHEN, CDR2 SYDVKM. The V gene is TRBV28, the J gene TRBJ2-7, with a possible D match to TRBD1 (6 bases). The clonotype originates from a female donor in good health and CMV-seronegative. The sample comprised PBMCs. The CDR3 sequence is CASRPQGYYEQYF. The CDR3 bases are TGTGCCAGCAGACCTCAGGGGTACTACGAGCAGTACTTC.